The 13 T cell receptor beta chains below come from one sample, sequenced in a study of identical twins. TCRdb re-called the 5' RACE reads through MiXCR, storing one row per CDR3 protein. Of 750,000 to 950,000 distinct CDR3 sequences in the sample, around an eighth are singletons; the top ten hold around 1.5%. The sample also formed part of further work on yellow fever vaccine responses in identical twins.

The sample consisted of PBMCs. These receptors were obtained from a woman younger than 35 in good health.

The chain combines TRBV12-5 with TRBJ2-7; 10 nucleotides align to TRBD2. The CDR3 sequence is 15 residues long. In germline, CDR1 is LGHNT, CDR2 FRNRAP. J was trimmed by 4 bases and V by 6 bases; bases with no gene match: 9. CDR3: CASGPTGTSVYEQYF. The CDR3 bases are TGTGCTAGTGGACCTACCGGGACTAGCGTTTACGAGCAGTACTTC.

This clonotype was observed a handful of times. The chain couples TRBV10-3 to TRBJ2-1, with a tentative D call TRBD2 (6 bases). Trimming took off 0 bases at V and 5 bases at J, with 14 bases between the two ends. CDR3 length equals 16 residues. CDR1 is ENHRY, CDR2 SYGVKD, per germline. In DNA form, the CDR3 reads TGTGCCATCAGTGAGTCAACGGGGGTGGTCAACAATGAGCAGTTCTTC. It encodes CAISESTGVVNNEQFF.

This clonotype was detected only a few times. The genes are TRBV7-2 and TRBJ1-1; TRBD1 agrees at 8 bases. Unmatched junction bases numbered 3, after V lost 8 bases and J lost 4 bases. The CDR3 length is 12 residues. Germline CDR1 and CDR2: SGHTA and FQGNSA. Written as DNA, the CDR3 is TGTGCCAGCCGGGACAGGTTCACTGAAGCTTTCTTT. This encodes CASRDRFTEAFF.

The CDR3 coding sequence is TGTGCCAGCAGTTTAGGGCTCCGCGGGAGTTGGACAGATACGCAGTATTTT. Amino acid sequence: CASSLGLRGSWTDTQYF. V is TRBV27 and J is TRBJ2-3; TRBD2 aligns across 7 bases. This CDR3 has 17 amino acids. Germline V CDR1 and CDR2: MNHEY, SMNVEV (reference sequence). After removal of 2 bases from V and 3 bases from J, the junction contained 11 bases not matched to a gene.

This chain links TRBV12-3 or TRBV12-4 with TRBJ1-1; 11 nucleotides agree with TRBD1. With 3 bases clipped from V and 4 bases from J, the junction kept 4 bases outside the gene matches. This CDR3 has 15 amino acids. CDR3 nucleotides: TGTGCCAGCAGTTTCAGGACAGGGGGCCTCACTGAAGCTTTCTTT. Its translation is CASSFRTGGLTEAFF.

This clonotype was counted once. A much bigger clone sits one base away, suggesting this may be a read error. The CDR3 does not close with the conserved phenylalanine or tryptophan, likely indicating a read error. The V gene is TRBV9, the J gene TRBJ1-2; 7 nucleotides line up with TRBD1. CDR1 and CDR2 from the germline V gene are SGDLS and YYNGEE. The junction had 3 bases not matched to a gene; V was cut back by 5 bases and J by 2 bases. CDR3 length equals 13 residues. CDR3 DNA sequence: TGTGCCAGCAGTGCGACAGGGAACTATGGCTACACCTAC. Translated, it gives CASSATGNYGYTY.

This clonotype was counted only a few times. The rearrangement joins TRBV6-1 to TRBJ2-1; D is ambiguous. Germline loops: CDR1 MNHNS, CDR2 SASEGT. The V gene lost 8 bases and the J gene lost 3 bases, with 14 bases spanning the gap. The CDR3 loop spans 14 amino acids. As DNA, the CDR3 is TGTGCCAGCCGAGAGCAGAAGTACTACAATGAGCAGTTCTTC. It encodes CASREQKYYNEQFF.

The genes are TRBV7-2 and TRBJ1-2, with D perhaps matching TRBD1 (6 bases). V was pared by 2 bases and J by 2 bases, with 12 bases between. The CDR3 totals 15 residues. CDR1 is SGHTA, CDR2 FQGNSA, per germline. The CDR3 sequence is CASSLFGRGNYGYTF. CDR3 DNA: TGTGCCAGCAGCTTATTTGGCAGGGGCAACTATGGCTACACCTTC.

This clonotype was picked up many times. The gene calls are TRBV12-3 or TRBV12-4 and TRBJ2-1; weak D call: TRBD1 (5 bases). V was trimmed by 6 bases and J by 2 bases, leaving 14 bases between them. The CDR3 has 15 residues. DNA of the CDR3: TGTGCCAGCAGCCGGGCAGGGATAACCTACAATGAGCAGTTCTTC. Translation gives CASSRAGITYNEQFF.

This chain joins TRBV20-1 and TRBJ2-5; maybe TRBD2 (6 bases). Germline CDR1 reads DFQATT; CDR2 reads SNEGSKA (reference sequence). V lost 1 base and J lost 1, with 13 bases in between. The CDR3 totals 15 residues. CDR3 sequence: CSARGLGAGQETQYF. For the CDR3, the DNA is TGCAGTGCTAGAGGATTGGGAGCGGGCCAAGAGACCCAGTACTTC.

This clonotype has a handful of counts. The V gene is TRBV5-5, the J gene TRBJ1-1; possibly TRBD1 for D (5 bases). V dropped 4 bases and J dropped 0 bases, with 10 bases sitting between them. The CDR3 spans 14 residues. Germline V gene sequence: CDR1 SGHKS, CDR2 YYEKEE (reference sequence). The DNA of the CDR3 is TGTGCCAGCAGCCAAGGGACGTTGAACACTGAAGCTTTCTTT. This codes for CASSQGTLNTEAFF.

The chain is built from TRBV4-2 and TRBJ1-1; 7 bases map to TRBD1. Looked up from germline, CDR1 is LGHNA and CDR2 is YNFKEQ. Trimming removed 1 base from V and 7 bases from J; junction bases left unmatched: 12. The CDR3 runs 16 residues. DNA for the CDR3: TGTGCCAGCAGCCAAGCACCCTTGGGGACAGAAAATGAAGCTTTCTTT. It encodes CASSQAPLGTENEAFF.

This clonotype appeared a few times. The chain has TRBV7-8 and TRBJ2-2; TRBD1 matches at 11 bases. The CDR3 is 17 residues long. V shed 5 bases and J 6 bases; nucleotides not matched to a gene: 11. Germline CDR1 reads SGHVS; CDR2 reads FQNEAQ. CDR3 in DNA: TGTGCCAGCAGCCCCTTCGGACAGGGGGCATACGCCGGGGAGCTGTTTTTT. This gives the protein CASSPFGQGAYAGELFF.